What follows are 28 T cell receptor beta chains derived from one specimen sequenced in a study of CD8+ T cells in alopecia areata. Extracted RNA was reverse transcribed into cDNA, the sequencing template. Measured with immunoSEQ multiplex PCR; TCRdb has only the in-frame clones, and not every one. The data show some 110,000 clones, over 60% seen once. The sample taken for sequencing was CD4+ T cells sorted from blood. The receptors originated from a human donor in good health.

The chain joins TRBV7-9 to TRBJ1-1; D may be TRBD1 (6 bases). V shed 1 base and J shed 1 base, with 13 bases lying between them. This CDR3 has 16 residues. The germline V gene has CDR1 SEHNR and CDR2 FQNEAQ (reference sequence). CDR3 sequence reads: CASSLEGGGRNTEAFF. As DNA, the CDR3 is TGTGCCAGCAGCTTAGAGGGGGGCGGAAGGAACACTGAAGCTTTCTTT.

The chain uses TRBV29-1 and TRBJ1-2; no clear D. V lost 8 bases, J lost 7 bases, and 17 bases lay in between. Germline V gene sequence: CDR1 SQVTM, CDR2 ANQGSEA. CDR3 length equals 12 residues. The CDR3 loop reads CSSYPEQGGYTF. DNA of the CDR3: TGCAGCTCCTACCCCGAACAAGGTGGCTACACCTTC. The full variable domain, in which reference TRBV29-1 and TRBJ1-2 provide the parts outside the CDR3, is SAVISQKPSRDICQRGTSLTIQCQVDSQVTMMFWYRQQPGQSLTLIATANQGSEATYESGFVIDKFPISRPNLTFSTLTVSNMSPEDSSIYLCSSYPEQGGYTFGSGTRLTVV.

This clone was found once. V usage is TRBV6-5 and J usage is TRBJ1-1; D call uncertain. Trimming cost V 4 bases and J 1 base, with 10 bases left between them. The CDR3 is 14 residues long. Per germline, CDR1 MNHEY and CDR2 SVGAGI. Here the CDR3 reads CASSSDRGNTEAFF. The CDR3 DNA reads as TGTGCCAGCAGTTCGGACCGAGGGAACACTGAAGCTTTCTTT.

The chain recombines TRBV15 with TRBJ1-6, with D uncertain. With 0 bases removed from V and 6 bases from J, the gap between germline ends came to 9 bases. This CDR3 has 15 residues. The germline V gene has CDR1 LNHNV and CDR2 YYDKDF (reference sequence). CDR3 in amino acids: CATSRDTGFNSPLHF. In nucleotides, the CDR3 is TGTGCCACCAGCAGAGATACCGGTTTTAATTCACCCCTCCACTTT.

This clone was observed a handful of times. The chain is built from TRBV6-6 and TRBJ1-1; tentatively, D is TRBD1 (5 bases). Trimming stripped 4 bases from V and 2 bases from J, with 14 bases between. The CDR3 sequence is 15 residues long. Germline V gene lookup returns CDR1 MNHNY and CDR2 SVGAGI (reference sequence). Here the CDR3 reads CASSSPGGANTEAFF. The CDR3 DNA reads TGTGCCAGCAGTTCCCCGGGCGGGGCTAACACTGAAGCTTTCTTT.

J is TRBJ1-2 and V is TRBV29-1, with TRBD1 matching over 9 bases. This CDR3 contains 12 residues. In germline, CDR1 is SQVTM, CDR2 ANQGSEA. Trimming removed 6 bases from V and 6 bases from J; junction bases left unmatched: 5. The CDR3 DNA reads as TGCAGCGTGGGCGACAGGGGGGATGGCTACACCTTC. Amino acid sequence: CSVGDRGDGYTF.

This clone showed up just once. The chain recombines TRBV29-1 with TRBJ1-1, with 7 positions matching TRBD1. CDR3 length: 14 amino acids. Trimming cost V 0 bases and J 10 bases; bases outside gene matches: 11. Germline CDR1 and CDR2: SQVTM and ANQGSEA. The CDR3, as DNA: TGCAGCGTTGAAGATATGCTGTCGACAGGGAGAGCTTTCTTT. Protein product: CSVEDMLSTGRAFF.

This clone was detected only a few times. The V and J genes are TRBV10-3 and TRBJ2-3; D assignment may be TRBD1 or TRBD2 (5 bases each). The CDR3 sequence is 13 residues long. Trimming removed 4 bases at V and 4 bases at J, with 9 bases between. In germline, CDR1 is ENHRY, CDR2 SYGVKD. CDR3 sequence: CAISVGAADTQYF. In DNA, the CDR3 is TGTGCCATCAGTGTCGGGGCCGCAGATACGCAGTATTTT.

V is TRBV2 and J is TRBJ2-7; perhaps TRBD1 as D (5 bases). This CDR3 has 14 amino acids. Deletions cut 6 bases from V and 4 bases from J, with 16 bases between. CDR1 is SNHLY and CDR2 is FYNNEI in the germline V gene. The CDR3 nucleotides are TGTGCCAGCAGGAAAGTTACTGCAGGGTACGAGCAGTACTTC. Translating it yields CASRKVTAGYEQYF.

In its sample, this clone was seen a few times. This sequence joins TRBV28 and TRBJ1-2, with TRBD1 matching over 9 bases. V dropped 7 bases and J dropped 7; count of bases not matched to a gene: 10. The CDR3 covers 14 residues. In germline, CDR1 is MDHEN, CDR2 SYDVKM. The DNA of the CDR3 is TGTGCCAGCATCCAGGGACAGGGAGGGAGTGGCTACACCTTC. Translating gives CASIQGQGGSGYTF.

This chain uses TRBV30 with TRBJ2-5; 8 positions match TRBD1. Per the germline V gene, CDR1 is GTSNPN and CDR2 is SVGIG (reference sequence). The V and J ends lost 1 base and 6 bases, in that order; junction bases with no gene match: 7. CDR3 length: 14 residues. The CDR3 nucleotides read TGTGCCTGGAGTGGCCGGGACAGGACGAAGACCCAGTACTTC. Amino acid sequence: CAWSGRDRTKTQYF.

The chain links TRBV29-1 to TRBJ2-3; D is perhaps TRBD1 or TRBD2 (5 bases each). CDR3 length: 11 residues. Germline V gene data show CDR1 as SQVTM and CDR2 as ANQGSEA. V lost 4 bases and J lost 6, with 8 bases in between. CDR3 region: CSVAGRDTQYF. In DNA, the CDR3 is TGCAGCGTTGCGGGGCGGGATACGCAGTATTTT.

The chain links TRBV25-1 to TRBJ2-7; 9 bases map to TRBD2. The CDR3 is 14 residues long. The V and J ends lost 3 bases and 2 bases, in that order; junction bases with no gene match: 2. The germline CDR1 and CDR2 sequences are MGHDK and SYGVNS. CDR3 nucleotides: TGTGCCAGCAGTGATGAGCGGGGGGCCTACGAGCAGTACTTC. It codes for CASSDERGAYEQYF.

The CDR3, as DNA: TGTGCCAGCAGCCCCGGGACTAGCGGGGGCACAGATACGCAGTATTTT. Amino acids: CASSPGTSGGTDTQYF. The V call is TRBV4-2, the J call TRBJ2-3; 13 nucleotides agree with TRBD2. The germline gives CDR1 LGHNA, CDR2 YNFKEQ. Trimming removed 4 bases from V and 1 base from J; junction bases left unmatched: 2. The CDR3 has 16 amino acids.

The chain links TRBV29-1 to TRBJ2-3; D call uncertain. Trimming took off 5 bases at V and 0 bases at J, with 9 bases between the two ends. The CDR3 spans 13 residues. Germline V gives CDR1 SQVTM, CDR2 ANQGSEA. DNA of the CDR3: TGCAGCGTTCTGGCTACCAGCACAGATACGCAGTATTTT. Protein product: CSVLATSTDTQYF.

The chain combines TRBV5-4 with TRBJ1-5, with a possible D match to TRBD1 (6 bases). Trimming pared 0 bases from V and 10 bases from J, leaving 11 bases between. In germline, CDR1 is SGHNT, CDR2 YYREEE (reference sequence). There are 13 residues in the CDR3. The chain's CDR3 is CASSLAGGAPQHF. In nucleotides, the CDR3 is TGTGCCAGCAGCTTGGCTGGGGGCGCTCCCCAGCATTTT.

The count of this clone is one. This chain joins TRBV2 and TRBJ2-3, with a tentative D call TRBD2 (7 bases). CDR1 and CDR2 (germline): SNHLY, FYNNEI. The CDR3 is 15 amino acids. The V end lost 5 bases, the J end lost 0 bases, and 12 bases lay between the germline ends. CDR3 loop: CASSPRGLSTDTQYF. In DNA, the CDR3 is TGTGCCAGCAGTCCGCGGGGGCTGAGCACAGATACGCAGTATTTT.

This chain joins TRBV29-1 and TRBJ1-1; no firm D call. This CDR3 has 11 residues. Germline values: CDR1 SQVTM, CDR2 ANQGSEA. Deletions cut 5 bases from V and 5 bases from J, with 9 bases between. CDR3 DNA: TGCAGCGTTTCGGACGGAACTGAAGCTTTCTTT. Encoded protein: CSVSDGTEAFF.

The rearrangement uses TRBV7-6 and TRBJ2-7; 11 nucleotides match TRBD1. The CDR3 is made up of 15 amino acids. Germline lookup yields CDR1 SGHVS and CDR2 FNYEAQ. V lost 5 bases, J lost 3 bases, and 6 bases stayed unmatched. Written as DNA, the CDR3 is TGTGCCAGCAGCCTCGCCGGGACAGGGGGCTACGAGCAGTACTTC. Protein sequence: CASSLAGTGGYEQYF.

The CDR3 spells CASSYSNRGGELFF. Here the CDR3 DNA reads TGTGCCAGCAGTTACTCGAACAGAGGTGGAGAACTGTTTTTT. The genes are TRBV6-6 and TRBJ1-4; no clear D gene. Trimming took 0 bases from V and 12 from J, leaving 14 bases between them. The CDR3 is 14 amino acids. Per the germline V gene, CDR1 is MNHNY and CDR2 is SVGAGI (reference sequence).

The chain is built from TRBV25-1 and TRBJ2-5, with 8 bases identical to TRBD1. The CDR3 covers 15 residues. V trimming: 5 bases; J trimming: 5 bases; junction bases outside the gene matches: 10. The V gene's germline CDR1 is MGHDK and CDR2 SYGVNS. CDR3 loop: CASSSSRTGRETQYF. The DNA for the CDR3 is TGTGCCAGCAGTTCCTCTCGGACAGGGCGGGAGACCCAGTACTTC.

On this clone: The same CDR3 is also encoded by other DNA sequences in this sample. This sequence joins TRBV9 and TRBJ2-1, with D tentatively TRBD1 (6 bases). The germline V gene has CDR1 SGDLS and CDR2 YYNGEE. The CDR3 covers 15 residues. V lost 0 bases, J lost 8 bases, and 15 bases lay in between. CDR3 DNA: TGTGCCAGCAGCGTAGGGCCACAGGGTGGCGATGAGCAGTTCTTC. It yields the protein CASSVGPQGGDEQFF.

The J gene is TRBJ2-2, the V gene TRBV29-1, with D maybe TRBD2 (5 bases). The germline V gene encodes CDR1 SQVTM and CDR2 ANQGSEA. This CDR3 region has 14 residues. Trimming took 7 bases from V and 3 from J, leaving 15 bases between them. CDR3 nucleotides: TGCAGCGGAATACTAGACCGATACACCGGGGAGCTGTTTTTT. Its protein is CSGILDRYTGELFF.

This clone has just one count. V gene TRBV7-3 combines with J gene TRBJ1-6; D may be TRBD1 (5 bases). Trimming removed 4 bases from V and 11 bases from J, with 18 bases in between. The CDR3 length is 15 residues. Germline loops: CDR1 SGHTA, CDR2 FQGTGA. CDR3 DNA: TGTGCCAGCAGCTCCTTACCCGGGGGAGTGACACCCCTCCACTTT. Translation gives CASSSLPGGVTPLHF.

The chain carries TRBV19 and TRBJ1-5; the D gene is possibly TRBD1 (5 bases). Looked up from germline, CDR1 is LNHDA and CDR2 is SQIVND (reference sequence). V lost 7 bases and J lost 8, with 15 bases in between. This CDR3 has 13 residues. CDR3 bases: TGTGCCAGTAAACGCCGGCCCAGGGAGCCCCAGCATTTT. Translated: CASKRRPREPQHF.

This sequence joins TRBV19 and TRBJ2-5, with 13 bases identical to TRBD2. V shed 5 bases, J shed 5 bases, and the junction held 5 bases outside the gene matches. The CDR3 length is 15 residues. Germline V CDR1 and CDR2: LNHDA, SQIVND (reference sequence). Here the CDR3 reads CASSPGLAGAETQYF. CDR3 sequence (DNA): TGTGCCAGTAGTCCCGGACTAGCGGGGGCGGAGACCCAGTACTTC. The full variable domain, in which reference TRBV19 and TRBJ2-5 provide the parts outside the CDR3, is DGGITQSPKYLFRKEGQNVTLSCEQNLNHDAMYWYRQDPGQGLRLIYYSQIVNDFQKGDIAEGYSVSREKKESFPLTVTSAQKNPTAFYLCASSPGLAGAETQYFGPGTRLLVL.

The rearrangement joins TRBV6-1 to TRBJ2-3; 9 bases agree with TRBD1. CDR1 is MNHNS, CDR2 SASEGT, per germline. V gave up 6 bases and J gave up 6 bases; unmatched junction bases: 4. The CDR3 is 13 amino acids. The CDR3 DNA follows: TGTGCCAGCAGGGACAGGGGCGTGGATACGCAGTATTTT. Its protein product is CASRDRGVDTQYF.

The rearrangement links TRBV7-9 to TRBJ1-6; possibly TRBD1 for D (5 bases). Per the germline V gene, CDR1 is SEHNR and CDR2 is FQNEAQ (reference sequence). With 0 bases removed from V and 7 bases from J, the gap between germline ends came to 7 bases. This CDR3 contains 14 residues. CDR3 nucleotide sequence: TGTGCCAGCAGCTTAGCAGGGGCCAATTCACCCCTCCACTTT. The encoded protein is CASSLAGANSPLHF.